The clone carrying this T cell receptor beta chain was observed once. Original methodology: Amplification from reference gene primers served as the basis for estimated nucleated cell counts. Generated by immunoSEQ multiplex PCR, the TCRdb table keeps only in-frame clones and is missing some. Clone size and V and J calls were adopted from that table, with D and trimming inferred from the DNA. The table includes 210,000 or so clones, roughly 87% detected once. CDR1 is MNHNY and CDR2 is SVGAGI in the germline V gene (reference sequence). This CDR3 region has 15 residues. The V and J ends lost 4 bases and 3 bases respectively, with 15 bases between them. The sample is drawn from a study of blood T cell repertoires in COVID-19. About the study: Sample material is recorded as cDNA or gDNA derived from T cells, B-cell-depleted T cells, or PBMCs.

The rearrangement joins TRBV6-6 to TRBJ1-1; D remains ambiguous. Sample: peripheral blood. The source is a man aged 35 to 55 with active or convalescent COVID-19. This CDR3 is CASSSPRLGDTEAFF. CDR3 in DNA: TGTGCCAGCAGTTCACCTCGTCTGGGCGACACTGAAGCTTTCTTT.